Detailed here is one T cell receptor (beta chain). The antigen it recognizes is unknown. One base away there is no much larger clone; base qualities are not given. This sample is drawn from a study of somatic mutations in cytotoxic T cells in rheumatoid arthritis (dated by TCRdb to 2016 to 2017). General notes on the study: A FACSAria II or Sony SH800 was used to flow-sort some V beta antibody-stained T-cell populations at nearly 100% purity, and TCRB sequencing was also done on sorted V beta1+ cells. Patient and control groups had essentially identical median ages. TCRB deep sequencing covered roughly 60 patients with rheumatoid arthritis along with 20 healthy controls. Whether expanded CD8+ T-cell clones in untreated, newly diagnosed rheumatoid arthritis carry somatic mutations was the study question, and clonality was characterized with TCRB deep sequencing. The paper as a whole reports these results and caveats: Rheumatoid arthritis patients and age-matched healthy controls did not significantly differ in CD8+ T-cell clonality. It was unknown which antigens the expanded CD8+ clones targeted, and their absence from virus-specific databases did not exclude viral specificity. In about an eighth of the roughly 60 patients, more than 20% of CD8+ cells belonged to the largest CD8+ clone, while several identical CD8+ TCRB sequences were shared between blood and synovial fluid. Healthy controls showed no age-related increase in CD8+ clonality, whereas patients did (Spearman r ≈ 0.49). No adjustment for multiple comparisons was made for the slight TRBV07 underrepresentation in patients.

Sequencing of TCRB CDR3 was done on genomic DNA with the immunoSEQ assay. On the authors' methods: Nothing other than productive TCRB rearrangements was included in the analyses. A clone was defined by a unique TCRB CDR3 sequence, and clonality was computed as a productive clonality index based on Shannon entropy. Repertoire overlap for a pair of samples was computed from each clone's template counts relative to total templates per sample. Flow cytometry-measured V-gene usage correlated with V-gene usage from TCRB sequencing, with a Spearman r of roughly 0.56. TCRdb re-hosts the immuneACCESS table, in-frame sequences only. Its copies lack some clones; in the studies checked, an unresolved V gene accounts for under half of them, and the cause for the rest is not known. V and J calls and clone size are copied from that table; D and trimming were computed from the DNA. The sample table records approximately 20,000 clones; approximately 80% of these occur just once. The ten largest clones capture roughly a tenth of the sample.

Trimmed from V: 6 bases; trimmed from J: 1 base; junction bases lacking a gene match: 5. According to the germline V gene (reference sequence), CDR1 reads LNHDA and CDR2 reads SQIVND. There are 15 amino acids in the CDR3, from cysteine to phenylalanine inclusive. Only the CDR3 portion is preserved as DNA: 45 bases, with reading frame beginning at the first base. The approximately 20 healthy controls were blood donors whose buffy coats were used; they had a median age of around 56 years (range about 21-75), and 50% to 55% were female. Flow cytometry confirmed the purity of CD4+ and CD8+ cells that had been isolated by positive magnetic bead selection on an AutoMACS. Peripheral blood mononuclear cells were isolated by Ficoll-Paque PLUS density gradient separation. Nucleospin Tissue or Tissue XS kits were used to extract DNA from CD4-enriched, CD8-enriched or PBMC samples, and a Qubit 2.0 fluorometer was used for quantification.

Material for sequencing was CD8+ T cells sorted from blood. The TCR comes from a woman aged 45-60 years in good health. The V and J genes are TRBV19 and TRBJ2-7; a stretch of 11 junction bases matches TRBD2. The CDR3 region: CASSGTSGSSYEQYF. The base sequence is TGTGCCAGTAGCGGGACTAGCGGTTCGTCCTACGAGCAGTACTTC. Extended through the reference TRBV19 and TRBJ2-7 proteins, this CDR3 yields the full variable domain: DGGITQSPKYLFRKEGQNVTLSCEQNLNHDAMYWYRQDPGQGLRLIYYSQIVNDFQKGDIAEGYSVSREKKESFPLTVTSAQKNPTAFYLCASSGTSGSSYEQYFGPGTRLTVT.